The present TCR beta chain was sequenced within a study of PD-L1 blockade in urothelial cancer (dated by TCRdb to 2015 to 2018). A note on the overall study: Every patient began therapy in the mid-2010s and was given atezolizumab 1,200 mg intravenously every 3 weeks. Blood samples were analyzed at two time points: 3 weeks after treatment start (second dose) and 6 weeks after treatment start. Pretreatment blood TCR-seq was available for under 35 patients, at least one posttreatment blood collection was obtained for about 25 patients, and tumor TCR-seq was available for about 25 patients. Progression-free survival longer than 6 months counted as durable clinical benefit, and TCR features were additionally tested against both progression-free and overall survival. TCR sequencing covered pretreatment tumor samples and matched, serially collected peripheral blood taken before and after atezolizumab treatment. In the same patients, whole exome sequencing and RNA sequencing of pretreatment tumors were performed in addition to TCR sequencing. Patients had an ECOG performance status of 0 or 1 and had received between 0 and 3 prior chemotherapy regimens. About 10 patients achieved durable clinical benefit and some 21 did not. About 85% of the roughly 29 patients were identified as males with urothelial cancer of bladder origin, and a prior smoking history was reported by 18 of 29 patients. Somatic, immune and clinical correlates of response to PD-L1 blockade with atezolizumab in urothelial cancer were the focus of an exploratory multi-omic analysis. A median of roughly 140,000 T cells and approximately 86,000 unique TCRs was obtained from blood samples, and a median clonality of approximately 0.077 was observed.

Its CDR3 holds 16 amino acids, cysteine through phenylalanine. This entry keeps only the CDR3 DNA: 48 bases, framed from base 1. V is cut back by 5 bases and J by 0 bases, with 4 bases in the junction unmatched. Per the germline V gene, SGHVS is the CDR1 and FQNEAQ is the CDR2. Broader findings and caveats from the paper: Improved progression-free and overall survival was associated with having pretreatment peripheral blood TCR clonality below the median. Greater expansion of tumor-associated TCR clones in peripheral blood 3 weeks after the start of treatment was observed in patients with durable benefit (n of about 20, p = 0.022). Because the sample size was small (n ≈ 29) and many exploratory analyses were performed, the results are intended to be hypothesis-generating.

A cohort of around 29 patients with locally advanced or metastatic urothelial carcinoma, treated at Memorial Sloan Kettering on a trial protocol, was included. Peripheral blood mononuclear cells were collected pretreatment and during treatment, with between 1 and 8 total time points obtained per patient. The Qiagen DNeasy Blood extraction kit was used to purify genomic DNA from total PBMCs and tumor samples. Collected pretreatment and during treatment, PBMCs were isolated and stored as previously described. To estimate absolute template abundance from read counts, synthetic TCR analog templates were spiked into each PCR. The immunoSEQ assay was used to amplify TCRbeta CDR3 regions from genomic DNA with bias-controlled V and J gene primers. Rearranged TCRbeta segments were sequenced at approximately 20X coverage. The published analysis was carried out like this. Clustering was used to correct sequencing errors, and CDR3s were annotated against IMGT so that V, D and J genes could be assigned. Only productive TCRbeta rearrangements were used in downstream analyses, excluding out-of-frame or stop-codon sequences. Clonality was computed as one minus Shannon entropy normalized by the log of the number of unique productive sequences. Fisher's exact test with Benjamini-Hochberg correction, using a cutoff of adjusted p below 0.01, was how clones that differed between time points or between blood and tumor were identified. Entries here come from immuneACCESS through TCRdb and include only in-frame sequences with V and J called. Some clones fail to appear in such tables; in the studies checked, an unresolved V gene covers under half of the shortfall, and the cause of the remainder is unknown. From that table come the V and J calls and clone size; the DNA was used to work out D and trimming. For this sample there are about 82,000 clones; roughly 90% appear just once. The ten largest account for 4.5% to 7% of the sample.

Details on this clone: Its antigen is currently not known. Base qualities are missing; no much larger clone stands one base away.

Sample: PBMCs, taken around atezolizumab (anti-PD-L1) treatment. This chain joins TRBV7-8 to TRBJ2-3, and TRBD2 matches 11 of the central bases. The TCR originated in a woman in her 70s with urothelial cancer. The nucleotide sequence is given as TGTGCCAGCAGCCAGCTAGCGGGGGGAAGCACAGATACGCAGTATTTT. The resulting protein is CASSQLAGGSTDTQYF. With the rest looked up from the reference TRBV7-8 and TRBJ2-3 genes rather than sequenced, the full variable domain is GAGVSQSPRYKVAKRGQDVALRCDPISGHVSLFWYQQALGQGPEFLTYFQNEAQLDKSGLPSDRFFAERPEGSVSTLKIQRTQQEDSAVYLCASSQLAGGSTDTQYFGPGTRLTVL.